The 16 T cell receptor beta chains given below trace back to one sample, sequenced in a study of blood T cell repertoires in COVID-19. TCRdb keeps only in-frame clones here, not all; method: immunoSEQ multiplex PCR. The sample holds 70,000 to 90,000 clones, 75% to 90% seen once. Source material: peripheral blood. The receptors come from a man aged 55 to 70 with acute or convalescent COVID-19.

The V and J genes are TRBV27 and TRBJ1-6, with D unclear. This CDR3 contains 15 residues. The germline V gene has CDR1 MNHEY and CDR2 SMNVEV (reference sequence). The V end lost 6 bases, the J end lost 8 bases, and 17 bases lay between the germline ends. The DNA for the CDR3 is TGTGCCAGCAGGGTAGAGGGTACTCGTGATTCACCCCTCCACTTT. It specifies CASRVEGTRDSPLHF.

This chain's CDR3 is CASSPSRSYGYTF. The CDR3 DNA sequence: TGTGCCAGCAGCCCTTCGCGATCCTATGGCTACACCTTC. The chain is built from TRBV7-6 and TRBJ1-2; D is undetermined. Germline V gene data show CDR1 as SGHVS and CDR2 as FNYEAQ. This CDR3 is built from 13 residues. The V end was cut by 5 bases, the J end by 4 bases, with 11 bases between.

The chain links TRBV20-1 to TRBJ2-1; D is unclear. CDR3 size: 11 residues. V lost 6 bases and J 3 bases, leaving 6 bases between the germline ends. The germline V gene has CDR1 DFQATT and CDR2 SNEGSKA (reference sequence). Here the CDR3 DNA reads TGCAGTGCCTACTTCTACAATGAGCAGTTCTTC. Protein sequence: CSAYFYNEQFF.

V usage is TRBV2 and J usage is TRBJ1-1; no firm D call. Per germline, CDR1 SNHLY and CDR2 FYNNEI. The CDR3 consists of 13 residues. V was pared by 3 bases and J by 3 bases, with 8 bases between. In DNA form, the CDR3 reads TGTGCCAGCAGTGAGCGGAGGTACACTGAAGCTTTCTTT. It translates to CASSERRYTEAFF.

The chain couples TRBV3-1 (or the pseudogene TRBV3-2) to TRBJ1-2; no clear D gene. CDR1 is LGHDT, CDR2 YNNKEL, per germline (reference sequence). V lost 0 bases and J 3 bases, leaving 8 bases between the germline ends. The CDR3 length is 14 residues. The CDR3 spells CASSQEGSHYGYTF. Written as DNA, the CDR3 is TGTGCCAGCAGCCAAGAGGGCAGCCACTATGGCTACACCTTC.

The chain joins TRBV7-8 to TRBJ2-3; TRBD2 matches at 9 bases. This CDR3 is 16 amino acids long. Germline-derived CDR1 and CDR2 are SGHVS and FQNEAQ. The V segment lost 5 bases and the J segment 2 bases; nucleotides outside the gene matches: 8. Written as DNA, the CDR3 is TGTGCCAGCAGCAAAGGGCTAGCGGGAAACACAGATACGCAGTATTTT. This translates into CASSKGLAGNTDTQYF.

The genes are TRBV9 and TRBJ1-6, with D tentatively TRBD1 (6 bases). This CDR3 is built from 15 residues. Between the trimmed V and J ends, which lost 3 bases and 4 bases, there was a span of 11 bases. CDR1 is SGDLS and CDR2 is YYNGEE in the germline V gene. The CDR3 protein is CASSGRTDYNSPLHF. CDR3 sequence (DNA): TGTGCCAGCAGCGGCCGGACAGATTATAATTCACCCCTCCACTTT.

The chain is built from TRBV9 and TRBJ2-5; 13 bases align to TRBD2. Germline loops: CDR1 SGDLS, CDR2 YYNGEE. The CDR3 loop spans 16 amino acids. V gave up 3 bases and J gave up 7 bases; unmatched junction bases: 9. CDR3 nucleotides: TGTGCCAGCAGCGGTAGGACTAGCGGGAGTTACGTGACCCAGTACTTC. Its translation: CASSGRTSGSYVTQYF.

V is TRBV3-1 (or the pseudogene TRBV3-2) and J is TRBJ2-1; 7 bases fit TRBD2. Germline V gives CDR1 LGHDT, CDR2 YNNKEL (reference sequence). V lost 2 bases and J lost 13; bases outside the gene matches: 5. The length of the CDR3 is 12 residues. The CDR3 DNA follows: TGTGCCAGCAGCCAATCTAGCGGACAACAGTTCTTC. Translation: CASSQSSGQQFF.

The rearrangement joins TRBV5-1 to TRBJ1-1; possible D gene TRBD1, 6 bases. The V end lost 2 bases, the J end lost 2 bases, and 16 bases lay between the germline ends. CDR1 is SGHRS and CDR2 is YFSETQ in the germline V gene. This CDR3 is 16 amino acids long. CDR3 loop: CASSLKSTGANTEAFF. The DNA for the CDR3 is TGCGCCAGCAGCTTAAAATCGACAGGAGCAAACACTGAAGCTTTCTTT.

This chain links TRBV7-2 with TRBJ2-3, with 7 nucleotides matching TRBD2. The germline CDR1 and CDR2 sequences are SGHTA and FQGNSA. V dropped 7 bases and J dropped 5; count of bases not matched to a gene: 12. The CDR3 totals 15 residues. The CDR3, as DNA: TGTGCCAGCACCCACCGTCGGGACTACAAAGATACGCAGTATTTT. Translated: CASTHRRDYKDTQYF.

This clone came up a few times. This sequence joins TRBV9 and TRBJ2-1; TRBD2 might be the D (6 bases). V lost 1 base, J lost 9 bases, and 11 bases lay in between. The germline gives CDR1 SGDLS, CDR2 YYNGEE. There are 13 residues in the CDR3. The CDR3, as DNA: TGTGCCAGCAGCGTATGGGAGGTGGGTGAGCAGTTCTTC. Encoded protein: CASSVWEVGEQFF.

The chain combines TRBV6-4 with TRBJ1-1; tentatively, D is TRBD1 (5 bases). Trimming removed 5 bases from V and 4 bases from J, with 11 bases in between. The germline V gene has CDR1 MRHNA and CDR2 SNTAGT. The CDR3 is 13 amino acids. The CDR3 spells CASSPGPGTEAFF. CDR3 sequence (DNA): TGTGCCAGCAGTCCAGGGCCAGGCACTGAAGCTTTCTTT.

This chain uses TRBV29-1 with TRBJ2-7, with 8 bases fitting TRBD1. V was clipped by 0 bases and J by 3 bases; unmatched bases: 10. Per the germline V gene, CDR1 is SQVTM and CDR2 is ANQGSEA. The CDR3 sequence is 16 residues long. As DNA, the CDR3 is TGCAGCGTTGAAGACCGGAGACAAGGACAGGGCTACGAGCAGTACTTC. Its translation: CSVEDRRQGQGYEQYF.

V gene TRBV11-3 combines with J gene TRBJ2-5; D is perhaps TRBD1 (6 bases). V was cut by 1 base and J by 5 bases, with 14 bases left in between. Germline V gives CDR1 SGHNT, CDR2 YENEEA. This CDR3 has 15 residues. The CDR3 DNA sequence: TGTGCCAGCAGCTTAGGGACAGCACGTGGGGAGACCCAGTACTTC. Amino acid sequence: CASSLGTARGETQYF. Full variable domain (remainder filled in from reference TRBV11-3 and TRBJ2-5): EAGVVQSPRYKIIEKKQPVAFWCNPISGHNTLYWYLQNLGQGPELLIRYENEEAVDDSQLPKDRFSAERLKGVDSTLKIQPAELGDSAVYLCASSLGTARGETQYFGPGTRLLVL.

CDR3 nucleotides: TGTGCCAGCAGTTTATACAGGACAGGACCAAGAGGGGCCGGGGAGCTGTTTTTT. Protein sequence: CASSLYRTGPRGAGELFF. V is TRBV27 and J is TRBJ2-2; 7 bases agree with TRBD1. Germline V gene data show CDR1 as MNHEY and CDR2 as SMNVEV (reference sequence). This CDR3 is built from 18 residues. The V and J ends lost 1 base and 6 bases, in that order; junction bases with no gene match: 14.